The rows below give T cell receptor beta chains drawn from one sample of a study of post-analysis software for immune sequencing data. TCRdb recomputed calls from the PCR reads with MiXCR, one row per CDR3 protein. This repertoire shows roughly 540,000 distinct CDR3 sequences, around 34% found once; its top ten account for 5% to 6%. Input material: blood. These receptors were collected from a girl under 18 with multiple sclerosis. Each CDR3 is given with its conserved first and last residue. The D gene is left open where the match is weak. Size is omitted from some rows. Given values are once, few, many or a class for expanded clones.

v_call,j_call,clone_size,d_call,cdr3_nt,cdr3_aa
TRBV27,TRBJ1-6,few,-,TGTGCCAGCAGTTACCCCAATTCACCCCTCCACTTT,CASSYPNSPLHF
TRBV4-2,TRBJ1-2,-,TRBD1,TGTGCCAGCAGCTCTTGGGACAGGGGGCTAGATAGCTATGGCTACACCTTC,CASSSWDRGLDSYGYTF
TRBV7-6,TRBJ2-2,-,-,TGTGCCAGCAGCTTAACAGAAACGGCCGGGGAGCTGTTTTTT,CASSLTETAGELFF
TRBV29-1,TRBJ1-2,-,-,TGCAGCGTTGACGGGCAGGGAAATGGCTACACCTTC,CSVDGQGNGYTF
TRBV20-1,TRBJ2-7,few,TRBD1,TGCAGTGCTAGAGATCCCGGCAGGGGGATGTACGAGCAGTACTTC,CSARDPGRGMYEQYF
TRBV7-9,TRBJ2-5,few,TRBD1,TGTGCCAGCAGCTTTAAGGCCGGGACAGGACAAGAGACCCAGTACTTC,CASSFKAGTGQETQYF
TRBV20-1,TRBJ2-5,-,-,TGCAGTGCTAGAATTGTAAAGGAGACCCAGTACTTC,CSARIVKETQYF
TRBV4-1,TRBJ1-4,-,-,TGCGCCAGCAGCCAAGTTGCAACTAATGAAAAACTGTTTTTT,CASSQVATNEKLFF
TRBV13,TRBJ2-1,-,-,TGTGCCAGCAGCTTAAGGGACTTACGACATGAGCAGTTCTTC,CASSLRDLRHEQFF
TRBV4-2,TRBJ2-3,few,TRBD2,TGTGCCAGCAGCCAAGAATCTAGCGGGGCAGGAGATACGCAGTATTTT,CASSQESSGAGDTQYF
TRBV6-5,TRBJ2-5,many,-,TGTGCCAGCATCTTAGAAGAGACCCAGTACTTC,CASILEETQYF
TRBV4-2,TRBJ2-7,many,-,TGTGCCAGCAGCCAAGGCATAAGCTACGAGCAGTACTTC,CASSQGISYEQYF
TRBV12-3/TRBV12-4,TRBJ1-5,-,-,TGTGCCAGCAGCCAATTGCCCCGGGGGGACAATCAGTCCCAGCATTTT,CASSQLPRGDNQSQHF
TRBV7-9,TRBJ1-1,-,-,TGTGCCAGCAGCTTAGCAACAGGGCACACTGAAGCTTTCTTT,CASSLATGHTEAFF
TRBV5-1,TRBJ2-3,-,-,TGCGCCAGCAGCTTGGAGGGACTGCCCCCAGATACGCAGTATTTT,CASSLEGLPPDTQYF
TRBV29-1,TRBJ1-4,-,TRBD1,TGCAGCGTTCTTTGGGGGACAGCTGGGGATGAAAAACTGTTTTTT,CSVLWGTAGDEKLFF
TRBV6-1,TRBJ2-3,many,TRBD2,TGTGCCAGCTTTACTAGCGGTGGAGATACGCAGTATTTT,CASFTSGGDTQYF
TRBV20-1,TRBJ2-7,few,-,TGCAGTGTCCGGGGGCACGGCTACGAGCAGTACTTC,CSVRGHGYEQYF
TRBV20-1,TRBJ1-2,few,-,TGCAGTGCTAGAGATACCAGGGGCCTCGGCTACACCTTC,CSARDTRGLGYTF
TRBV4-2,TRBJ1-6,-,-,TGTGCCAGCAGCCGCGAAGACGCGAGGACTTCACCCCTCCACTTT,CASSREDARTSPLHF
TRBV7-3,TRBJ2-3,-,-,TGTGCCAGCAGCTTAAGAGGCCCTCCAGCGGATACGCAGTATTTT,CASSLRGPPADTQYF
TRBV12-3/TRBV12-4,TRBJ1-2,-,-,TGTGCCAGCAGTTTAGCCTCAGGGATAGCCAACACCTTC,CASSLASGIANTF
TRBV5-5,TRBJ2-5,-,TRBD2,TGTGCCAGCAGCCCACGGCCGGTAGCGGGGGAGGGAGAGACCCAGTACTTC,CASSPRPVAGEGETQYF
TRBV10-3,TRBJ2-3,-,-,TGTGCCATCAGTGAGTCAAGGGGGTATAGCACAGATACGCAGTATTTT,CAISESRGYSTDTQYF
TRBV2,TRBJ2-7,-,-,TGTGCCAGCAGTGGGGCAGACTCCTACCTCTACGAGCAGTACTTC,CASSGADSYLYEQYF
TRBV20-1,TRBJ2-5,-,-,TGCAGTGCTTGGACGACTCCTCAAGAGACCCAGTACTTC,CSAWTTPQETQYF
TRBV7-2,TRBJ2-3,few,-,TGTGCCAGCAGCTTAGGGGGGGCGCACACGGATACGCAGTATTTT,CASSLGGAHTDTQYF
TRBV27,TRBJ1-2,few,-,TGTGCCAGCAGCTTGACACTCTACGGCAACTATGGCTACACCTTC,CASSLTLYGNYGYTF
TRBV10-3,TRBJ2-3,few,-,TGTGCCACCTTTAGGACAGATACGCAGTATTTT,CATFRTDTQYF
TRBV10-3,TRBJ2-7,few,-,TGTGCCATCAGTGAGTCCGGGAACGAGCAGTACTTC,CAISESGNEQYF
TRBV7-9,TRBJ2-6,-,-,TGTGCCAGCAGCTTAGCAGTATCCTGGATGCCTGGGGCCAACGTCCGGACTTTC,CASSLAVSWMPGANVRTF
TRBV3-1,TRBJ2-6,-,-,TGTGCCAGCAGCCAAGATGCGCAGGGAGAAGACTCTGGGGCCAACGTCCTGACTTTC,CASSQDAQGEDSGANVLTF
TRBV11-2,TRBJ2-3,few,-,TGTGCCAGCAGCTTAGATAATTTGAGTTCTTACCCCGGGGATACGCAGTATTTT,CASSLDNLSSYPGDTQYF
TRBV12-3/TRBV12-4,TRBJ2-1,-,TRBD1,TGTGCCAGCAGTCCCCCGGGGACAGGGGGAAATGAGCAGTTCTTC,CASSPPGTGGNEQFF
TRBV29-1,TRBJ2-1,-,TRBD2,TGCAGCGTTTTTCCCCTAGCGGGGGACTCCTACAATGAGCAGTTCTTC,CSVFPLAGDSYNEQFF
TRBV5-5,TRBJ2-6,-,-,TGTGCCAGCAGCCGCACAGGGACATTCCTGACTTTC,CASSRTGTFLTF
TRBV11-2,TRBJ2-7,few,-,TGTGCCAGCAGCTTAGATCCCGGAGGGGCCTACGAGCAGTACTTC,CASSLDPGGAYEQYF
TRBV9,TRBJ1-2,many,-,TGTGCCAGCAGCGTGGAGGGTTTCGGCTACACCTTC,CASSVEGFGYTF
TRBV5-1,TRBJ2-3,few,TRBD2,TGCGCCAGCAGTTTAAGCGGGGGGCAGGATACGCAGTATTTT,CASSLSGGQDTQYF
TRBV4-1,TRBJ2-1,-,TRBD1,TGCGCCAGCAGCCATCCCACAGGGGACCCCTACAATGAGCAGTTCTTC,CASSHPTGDPYNEQFF
TRBV10-3,TRBJ2-1,many,-,TGTGCCACCCTGGACAGAGAAGGCAATGAGCAGTTCTTC,CATLDREGNEQFF
TRBV29-1,TRBJ1-1,-,TRBD1,TGCAGCGTAGGGGGCGGCTTGTCTGAAGCTTTCTTT,CSVGGGLSEAFF
TRBV5-1,TRBJ2-1,-,-,TGCGCCAGCAGCTCCCTCTCCCGGGACTTGAACTGGGAGCAGTTCTTC,CASSSLSRDLNWEQFF
TRBV5-6,TRBJ2-1,-,-,TGTGCCGGCAGCAGCCCCAGCTCACAGTTCTTC,CAGSSPSSQFF
TRBV9,TRBJ2-5,many,TRBD1,TGTGCCAGCAGCGTGGGACAGGGTCCCTTACAAGAGACCCAGTACTTC,CASSVGQGPLQETQYF
TRBV20-1,TRBJ2-1,-,TRBD2,TGCAGTGCTAGAATGTGGAGCGGGGGGGGCCGGATCAATGAGCAGTTCTTC,CSARMWSGGGRINEQFF
TRBV11-1,TRBJ2-1,-,-,TGTGCCAGCAGCCTACGGCCCCCAGGGGAGGTCTCTGGAGAGCAGTTCTTC,CASSLRPPGEVSGEQFF
TRBV7-2,TRBJ2-3,-,TRBD1,TGTGCCAGCAGCTCGCGGACAGGGGGAGAGCCGCAGTATTTT,CASSSRTGGEPQYF
TRBV10-3,TRBJ1-2,-,TRBD1,TGTGCCATCAGTGAGCCCCTCGGGACAGCCTCCGGAGGGGACTATGGCTACACCTTC,CAISEPLGTASGGDYGYTF
TRBV6-5,TRBJ2-7,many,TRBD2,TGTGCCAGCATCCGACTAGCGGGGGCACACACCTACGAGCAGTACTTC,CASIRLAGAHTYEQYF
TRBV5-6,TRBJ1-6,-,-,TGTGCCAGCAACTTGGCCGGTTCACCCCTCCACTTT,CASNLAGSPLHF
TRBV11-2,TRBJ2-3,-,TRBD2,TGTGCCAGCAGCGGGGGGACTAGCGTGATAGATACGCAGTATTTT,CASSGGTSVIDTQYF
TRBV7-2,TRBJ2-7,-,TRBD1,TGTGCCAGCAGCTCGGGACAGGGGTACCACGAGCAGTACTTC,CASSSGQGYHEQYF
TRBV20-1,TRBJ2-4,-,-,TGCAGTGCTAGAGATGAAGAGGCCAAAAACATTCAGTACTTC,CSARDEEAKNIQYF
TRBV2,TRBJ2-5,few,TRBD2,TGTGCCAGCAGTGAATTTGTCAGCGGGGGGACCCAAGAGACCCAGTACTTC,CASSEFVSGGTQETQYF
TRBV29-1,TRBJ1-2,-,-,TGCAGCGTCGGCAGGGGTGTTAACTATGGCTACACCTTC,CSVGRGVNYGYTF
TRBV7-8,TRBJ2-1,-,TRBD1,TGTGCCAGCAGCTTAAGGGGGCGACAGGAGAGCTCCTACAATGAGCAGTTCTTC,CASSLRGRQESSYNEQFF